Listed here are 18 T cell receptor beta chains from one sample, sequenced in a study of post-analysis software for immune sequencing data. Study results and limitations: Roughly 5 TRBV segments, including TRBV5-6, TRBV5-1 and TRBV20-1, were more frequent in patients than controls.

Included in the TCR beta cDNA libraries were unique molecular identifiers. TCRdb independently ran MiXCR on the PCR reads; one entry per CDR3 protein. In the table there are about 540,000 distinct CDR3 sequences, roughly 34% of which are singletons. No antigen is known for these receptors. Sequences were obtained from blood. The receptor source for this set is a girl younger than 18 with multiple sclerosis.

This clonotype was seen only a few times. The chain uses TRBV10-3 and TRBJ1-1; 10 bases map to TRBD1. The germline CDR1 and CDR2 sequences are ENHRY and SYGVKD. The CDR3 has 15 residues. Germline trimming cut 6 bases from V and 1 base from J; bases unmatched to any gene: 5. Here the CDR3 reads CAIRGTGEGNTEAFF. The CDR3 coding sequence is TGTGCCATCAGGGGGACAGGGGAAGGGAACACTGAAGCTTTCTTT.

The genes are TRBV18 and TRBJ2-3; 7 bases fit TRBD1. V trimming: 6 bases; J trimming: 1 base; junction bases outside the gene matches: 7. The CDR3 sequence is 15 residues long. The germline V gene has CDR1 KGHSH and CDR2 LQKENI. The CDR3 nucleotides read TGTGCCAGCTCCCCGGGACAGACTGGCACAGATACGCAGTATTTT. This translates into CASSPGQTGTDTQYF.

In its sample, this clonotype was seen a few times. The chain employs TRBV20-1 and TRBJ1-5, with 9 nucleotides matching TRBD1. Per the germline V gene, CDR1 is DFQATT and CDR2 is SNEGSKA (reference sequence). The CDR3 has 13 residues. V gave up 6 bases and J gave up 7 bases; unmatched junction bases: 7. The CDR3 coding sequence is TGCAGTGCCTACGGACAGGGGACACAGCCCCAGCATTTT. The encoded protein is CSAYGQGTQPQHF.

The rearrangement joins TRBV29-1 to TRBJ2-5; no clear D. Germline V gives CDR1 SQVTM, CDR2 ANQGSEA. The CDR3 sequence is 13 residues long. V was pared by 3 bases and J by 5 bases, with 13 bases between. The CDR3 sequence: CSVDLWPRETQYF. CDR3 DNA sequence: TGCAGCGTTGATTTGTGGCCGCGGGAGACCCAGTACTTC. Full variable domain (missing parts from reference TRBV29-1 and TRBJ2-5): SAVISQKPSRDICQRGTSLTIQCQVDSQVTMMFWYRQQPGQSLTLIATANQGSEATYESGFVIDKFPISRPNLTFSTLTVSNMSPEDSSIYLCSVDLWPRETQYFGPGTRLLVL.

CDR3 sequence: CASSPRTTLSTDTQYF. The CDR3 DNA reads as TGTGCCAGCAGTCCCCGGACAACCTTGAGCACAGATACGCAGTATTTT. The genes are TRBV12-3 or TRBV12-4 and TRBJ2-3; tentative D call: TRBD1 (5 bases). CDR3 length: 16 residues. V was clipped by 5 bases and J by 0 bases, with 15 bases between them.

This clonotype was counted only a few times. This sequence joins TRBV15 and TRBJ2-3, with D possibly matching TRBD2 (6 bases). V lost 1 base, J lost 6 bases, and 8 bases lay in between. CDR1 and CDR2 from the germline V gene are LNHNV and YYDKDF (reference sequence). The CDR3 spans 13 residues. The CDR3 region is CATSRGRGDTQYF. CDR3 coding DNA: TGTGCCACCAGCAGAGGCCGGGGGGATACGCAGTATTTT.

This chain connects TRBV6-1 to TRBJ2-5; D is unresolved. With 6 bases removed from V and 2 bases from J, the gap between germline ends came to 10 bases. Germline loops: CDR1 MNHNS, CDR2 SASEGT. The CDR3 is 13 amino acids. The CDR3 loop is CASRRIFQETQYF. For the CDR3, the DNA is TGTGCCAGCAGAAGAATATTTCAAGAGACCCAGTACTTC.

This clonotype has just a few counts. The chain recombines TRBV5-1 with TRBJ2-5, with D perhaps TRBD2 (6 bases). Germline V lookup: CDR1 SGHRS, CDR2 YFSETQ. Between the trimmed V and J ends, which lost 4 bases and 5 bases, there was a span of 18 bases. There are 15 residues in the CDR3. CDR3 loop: CASSPLAGSVETQYF. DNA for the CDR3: TGCGCCAGCAGCCCACTCGCGGGGAGCGTGGAGACCCAGTACTTC.

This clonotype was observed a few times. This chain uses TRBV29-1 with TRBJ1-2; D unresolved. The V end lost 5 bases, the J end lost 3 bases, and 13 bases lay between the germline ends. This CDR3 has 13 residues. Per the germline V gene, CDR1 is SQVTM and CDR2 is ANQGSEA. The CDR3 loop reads CSVTDPGDYGYTF. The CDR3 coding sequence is TGCAGCGTTACTGATCCGGGAGACTATGGCTACACCTTC.

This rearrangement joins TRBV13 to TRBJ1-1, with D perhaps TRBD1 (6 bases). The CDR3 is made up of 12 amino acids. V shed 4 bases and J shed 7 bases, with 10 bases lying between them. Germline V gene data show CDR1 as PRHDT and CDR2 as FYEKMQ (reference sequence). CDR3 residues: CASSSRTVEAFF. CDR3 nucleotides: TGTGCCAGCAGCTCAAGGACAGTTGAAGCTTTCTTT.

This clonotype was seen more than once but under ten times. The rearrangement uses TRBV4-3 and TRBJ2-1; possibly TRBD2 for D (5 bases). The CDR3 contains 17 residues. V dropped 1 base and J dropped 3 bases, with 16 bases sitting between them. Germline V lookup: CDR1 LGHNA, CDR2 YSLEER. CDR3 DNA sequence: TGCGCCAGCAGCCAAGTAGCAACGCGGAGGTACTACAATGAGCAGTTCTTC. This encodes CASSQVATRRYYNEQFF.

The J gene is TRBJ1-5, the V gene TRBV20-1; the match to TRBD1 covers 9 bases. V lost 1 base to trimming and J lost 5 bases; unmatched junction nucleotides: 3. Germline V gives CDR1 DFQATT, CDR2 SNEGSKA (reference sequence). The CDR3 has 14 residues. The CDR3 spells CSARAGQGYQPQHF. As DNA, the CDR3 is TGCAGTGCTAGAGCGGGACAGGGCTATCAGCCCCAGCATTTT.

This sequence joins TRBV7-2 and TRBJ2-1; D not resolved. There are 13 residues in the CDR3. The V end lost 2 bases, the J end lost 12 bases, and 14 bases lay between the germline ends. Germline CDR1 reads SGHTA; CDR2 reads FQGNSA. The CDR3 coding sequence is TGTGCCAGCAGCTTATTGGGGTGGACGGCGCAGTTCTTC. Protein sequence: CASSLLGWTAQFF.

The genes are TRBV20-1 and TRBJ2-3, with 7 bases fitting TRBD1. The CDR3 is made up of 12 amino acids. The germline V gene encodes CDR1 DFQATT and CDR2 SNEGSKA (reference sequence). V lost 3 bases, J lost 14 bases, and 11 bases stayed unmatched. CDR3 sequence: CSARGEGAYPYF. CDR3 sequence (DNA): TGCAGTGCTAGGGGTGAGGGGGCGTATCCGTATTTT.

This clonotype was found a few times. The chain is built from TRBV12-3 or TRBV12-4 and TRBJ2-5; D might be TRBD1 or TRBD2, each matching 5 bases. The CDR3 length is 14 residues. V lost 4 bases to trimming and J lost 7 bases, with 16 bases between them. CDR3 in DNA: TGTGCCAGCAGTTACGGGACGGACCGCGGGACCCAGTACTTC. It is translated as CASSYGTDRGTQYF.

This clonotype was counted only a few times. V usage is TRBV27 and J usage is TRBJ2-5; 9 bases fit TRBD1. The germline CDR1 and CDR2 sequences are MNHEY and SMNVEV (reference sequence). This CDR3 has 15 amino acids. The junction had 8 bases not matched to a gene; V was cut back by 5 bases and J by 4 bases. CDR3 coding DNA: TGTGCCAGCAGTCCACCAGGACAGGGGATAGAGACCCAGTACTTC. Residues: CASSPPGQGIETQYF.

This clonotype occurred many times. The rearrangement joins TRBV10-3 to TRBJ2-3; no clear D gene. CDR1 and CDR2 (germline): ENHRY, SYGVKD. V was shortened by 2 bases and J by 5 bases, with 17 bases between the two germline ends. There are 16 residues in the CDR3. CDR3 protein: CAISERGANTGDTQYF. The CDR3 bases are TGTGCCATCAGTGAGAGAGGAGCGAACACCGGAGATACGCAGTATTTT.

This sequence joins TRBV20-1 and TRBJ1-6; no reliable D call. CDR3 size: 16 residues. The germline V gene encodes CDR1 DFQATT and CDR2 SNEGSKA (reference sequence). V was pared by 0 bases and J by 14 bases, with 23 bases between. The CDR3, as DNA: TGCAGTGCTAGAGATCGGTCGTATGGCGGAACTGGAACCCTCCACTTT. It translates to CSARDRSYGGTGTLHF.